This TCR beta chain was retrieved from a study of blood T cell repertoires in COVID-19. Overall study context: From T cells, B-cell-depleted T cells, or PBMCs came the material, which was cDNA or gDNA.

This clone was seen a handful of times. The CDR3 sequence is 14 residues long. Looked up from germline, CDR1 is MNHEY and CDR2 is SMNVEV (reference sequence). The V and J ends lost 6 bases and 5 bases respectively, with 16 bases between them. Original handling: The authors estimated nucleated cell counts from reference gene primer amplification. Data came from immunoSEQ multiplex PCR; TCRdb stores just in-frame clones and leaves some out. V and J calls and clone size are copied from that table; D and trimming were computed from the DNA. The sample yields hundreds of thousands of clones, roughly 88% seen once.

The specimen was peripheral blood. J is TRBJ1-2 and V is TRBV27; D is unresolved. The TCR sequence derives from a woman older than 75 with COVID-19, enrolled during active disease. The CDR3, as DNA: TGTGCCAGCAGGGAGGGAGGGCTTAGGTATGGCTACACCTTC. Protein product: CASREGGLRYGYTF.